The clone carrying this T cell receptor beta chain is a singleton in its sample. TCRdb's table, derived via immunoSEQ multiplex PCR, lists solely in-frame clones and lacks some. The profile shows tens of thousands of clones, 85% to 95% of them singletons. These data come from a study of T cell changes during pregnancy in multiple sclerosis. The CDR3 runs 16 residues. Germline lookup yields CDR1 SEHNR and CDR2 FQNEAQ (reference sequence). V was pared by 4 bases and J by 1 base, with 5 bases of the junction left unmatched. This TCR was sampled from a female donor with multiple sclerosis, enrolled in a pregnancy study. Specimen: CD4+ T cells from peripheral blood mononuclear cells, collected in the third trimester of pregnancy. The chain employs TRBV7-9 and TRBJ2-2; 8 nucleotides line up with TRBD2. DNA for the CDR3: TGTGCCAGCAGCTCTTCGCGGGGGGTGAACACCGGGGAGCTGTTTTTT. This translates into CASSSSRGVNTGELFF.